The 8 T cell receptor beta chains below were found in one sample sequenced in a study of breast tumors, draining lymph nodes, adjacent tissues. TCRdb recomputed calls from the multiplex PCR reads with MiXCR, one row per CDR3 protein. The sample lists around 250,000 distinct CDR3 sequences, nearly 35% seen once, with 3% to 4% in the top ten. Axillary draining lymph nodes of breast cancer patients supplied the node samples. Input material: axillary lymph node tissue. The receptors were sampled from a female donor with breast cancer. Some clones in this sample may be carry-over from other donors' samples.

Note on this clonotype: This CDR3 fails to terminate in the conserved phenylalanine or tryptophan, so it likely reflects a read error. It is unclear where the CDR3 begins or ends on the DNA, so no DNA is shown, and the CDR3 is as TCRdb lists it. J is TRBJ2-2 and V is TRBV19; the table's D call, TRBD2, was not checked against the DNA. Germline V gene lookup returns CDR1 LNHDA and CDR2 SQIVND (reference sequence). Inclusive of both ends, the CDR3 amounts to 16 amino acids. CDR3 in amino acids: CASSRGTSANTGEVCE.

This clonotype came up once. An end of the junction differs from the germline gene, which may be a read error. The chain carries TRBV6-5 and TRBJ1-4, with TRBD1 matching 9 bases. CDR1 and CDR2 (germline): MNHEY, SVGAGI. This CDR3 spans 17 amino acids. The CDR3, as DNA: TGTGCCAGCGGTTACTCGTCGACGGGACAGGGCCCTGAAAAACTGTTTTTT. It encodes CASGYSSTGQGPEKLFF.

This clonotype was recorded at least ten times. The chain carries TRBV9 and TRBJ2-3; 9 bases agree with TRBD2. Germline CDR1 and CDR2: SGDLS and YYNGEE. The CDR3 length is 16 residues. The ends lost 0 bases at V and 2 bases at J; junction bases unmatched: 4. In DNA, the CDR3 is TGTGCCAGCAGCGTAGCAGCGGGGGGAACCACAGATACGCAGTATTTT. This translates into CASSVAAGGTTDTQYF.

In its sample, this clonotype was seen many times. The chain couples TRBV5-1 to TRBJ1-4, with TRBD1 identical over 8 bases. The germline CDR1 and CDR2 sequences are SGHRS and YFSETQ. The V and J ends lost 0 bases and 8 bases, in that order; junction bases with no gene match: 3. CDR3 length: 14 amino acids. The CDR3 DNA sequence: TGCGCCAGCAGCTTGGGGACAGGGCGGGAAAAACTGTTTTTT. Amino acid sequence: CASSLGTGREKLFF.

Worth noting for this clonotype: Possible read error: a much larger clone is one base away. The rearrangement links TRBV11-2 to TRBJ2-7; 11 nucleotides align to TRBD2. CDR3 size: 15 residues. Per germline, CDR1 SGHAT and CDR2 FQNNGV. The CDR3 nucleotides are TGTGCCAGCAGCTTTCTAGCGGGGGGCTCCTACGAGCGGTACTTC. Its protein is CASSFLAGGSYERYF.

This sequence joins TRBV5-1 and TRBJ2-4, with a possible D match to TRBD2 (7 bases). Germline CDR1 reads SGHRS; CDR2 reads YFSETQ. V lost 0 bases to trimming and J lost 3 bases, with 22 bases between them. The CDR3 length is 19 residues. The CDR3 reads CASSLVSGGLSGGKNIQYF. CDR3 in DNA: TGCGCCAGCAGCTTGGTGTCGGGGGGCCTTTCCGGCGGCAAAAACATTCAGTACTTC.

This clonotype was picked up many times. This chain links TRBV7-9 with TRBJ1-4; 8 bases are a match to TRBD1. This CDR3 comprises 15 residues. Trimming cost V 5 bases and J 4 bases; bases outside gene matches: 6. The germline CDR1 and CDR2 sequences are SEHNR and FQNEAQ (reference sequence). The CDR3 sequence: CASSGGTGINEKLFF. The DNA of the CDR3 is TGTGCCAGCAGCGGGGGGACAGGAATTAATGAAAAACTGTTTTTT.

As to this clonotype: A much larger clone is a single base away; this may be a read error. The genes are TRBV20-1 and TRBJ2-7; the D gene could be TRBD1 or TRBD2 (5 bases each). The length of the CDR3 is 13 residues. In germline, CDR1 is DFQATT, CDR2 SNEGSKA (reference sequence). The CDR3 DNA reads TGCAGTGCTCGACGGGGCAGCTCCTACGCGCAGTACTTC. It encodes CSARRGSSYAQYF.